The 10 T cell receptor beta chains given below trace back to one sample, sequenced in a study of blood T cell repertoires in COVID-19. TCRdb's copy holds only in-frame clones and misses some; the assay was immunoSEQ multiplex PCR. The table lists 200,000 to 300,000 clones, approximately 90% of them singletons, with over 4% in the top ten. Sequenced sample: peripheral blood. Receptor source: a man between 60 and 75 years old who had recovered from COVID-19.

The genes are TRBV9 and TRBJ2-3, with TRBD2 matching over 10 bases. The V and J ends lost 2 bases and 1 base, in that order; junction bases with no gene match: 4. This CDR3 region has 16 residues. CDR1 and CDR2 from the germline V gene are SGDLS and YYNGEE. For the CDR3, the DNA is TGTGCCAGCAGCGTCTCAGCGGGGGGGGGCACAGATACGCAGTATTTT. It translates to CASSVSAGGGTDTQYF.

This chain uses TRBV5-5 with TRBJ2-7; D might be TRBD2 (6 bases). Trimming removed 0 bases from V and 3 bases from J, with 10 bases in between. In germline, CDR1 is SGHKS, CDR2 YYEKEE (reference sequence). The CDR3 is 14 residues long. The CDR3 sequence: CASSLVRGNYEQYF. CDR3 nucleotide sequence: TGTGCCAGCAGCTTGGTCCGGGGGAACTACGAGCAGTACTTC.

A single count supports this clone. The chain combines TRBV24-1 with TRBJ2-3; 7 bases line up with TRBD2. CDR1 and CDR2 (germline): KGHDR, SFDVKD. This CDR3 is 15 amino acids long. Unmatched junction bases numbered 7, after V lost 6 bases and J lost 2 bases. The CDR3, as DNA: TGTGCCACCAGTTTTGCGGGGGAGAACACAGATACGCAGTATTTT. Its protein is CATSFAGENTDTQYF.

V gene TRBV4-1 combines with J gene TRBJ1-1, with 9 bases aligning to TRBD1. Germline V gene sequence: CDR1 MGHRA, CDR2 YSYEKL. The CDR3 has 18 residues. The V segment lost 2 bases and the J segment 1 base; nucleotides outside the gene matches: 11. The CDR3 coding sequence is TGCGCCAGCAGCCAACCCCGGGACAGGGTTGATGGGAACACTGAAGCTTTCTTT. Amino acids: CASSQPRDRVDGNTEAFF.

This chain uses TRBV27 with TRBJ2-1, with TRBD1 identical over 8 bases. The junction had 11 bases not matched to a gene; V was cut back by 5 bases and J by 2 bases. The length of the CDR3 is 17 residues. Germline V CDR1 and CDR2: MNHEY, SMNVEV (reference sequence). The CDR3 spells CASSLPTGQAPYNEQFF. CDR3 DNA sequence: TGTGCCAGCAGTCTACCTACGGGACAGGCCCCCTACAATGAGCAGTTCTTC.

The rearrangement links TRBV3-1 (or the pseudogene TRBV3-2) to TRBJ1-5; D is perhaps TRBD1 (5 bases). V lost 1 base and J lost 2, with 12 bases in between. Looked up from germline, CDR1 is LGHDT and CDR2 is YNNKEL (reference sequence). The CDR3 extends over 16 amino acids. The CDR3 is CASSQAGGVGNQPQHF. The CDR3 DNA is TGTGCCAGCAGCCAAGCTGGAGGGGTTGGCAATCAGCCCCAGCATTTT.

The chain recombines TRBV14 with TRBJ2-7; D perhaps matches TRBD1 (6 bases). This CDR3 is 12 amino acids long. Germline V lookup: CDR1 SGHDN, CDR2 FVKESK. Trimming stripped 4 bases from V and 5 bases from J, with 9 bases between. This CDR3 reads CASSLYRDEQYF. As DNA, the CDR3 is TGTGCCAGCAGCCTATACAGGGACGAGCAGTACTTC.

The CDR3, as DNA: TGTGCCAGCAGGAAAACAGGCAATAGCAATCAGCCCCAGCATTTT. Translation: CASRKTGNSNQPQHF. The chain uses TRBV6-6 and TRBJ1-5; the D gene is possibly TRBD1 (5 bases). With 6 bases removed from V and 0 bases from J, the gap between germline ends came to 12 bases. The germline V gene encodes CDR1 MNHNY and CDR2 SVGAGI (reference sequence). The CDR3 loop spans 15 amino acids.

The genes are TRBV7-3 and TRBJ2-1; 9 nucleotides agree with TRBD1. Trimming removed 5 bases from V and 6 bases from J; junction bases left unmatched: 8. In germline, CDR1 is SGHTA, CDR2 FQGTGA. The CDR3 spans 15 residues. In DNA, the CDR3 is TGTGCCAGCAGCCCAAACCGGGACAGGGTCAATGAGCAGTTCTTC. Translating gives CASSPNRDRVNEQFF.

The V call is TRBV30, the J call TRBJ1-2; D not resolved. The V end was cut by 0 bases, the J end by 0 bases, with 11 bases between. In germline, CDR1 is GTSNPN, CDR2 SVGIG (reference sequence). The CDR3 has 15 residues. The CDR3 protein is CAWSVLSRANYGYTF. For the CDR3, the DNA is TGTGCCTGGAGTGTACTGAGTCGAGCTAACTATGGCTACACCTTC. The full variable domain, completed using reference TRBV30 and TRBJ1-2, is SQTIHQWPATLVQPVGSPLSLECTVEGTSNPNLYWYRQAAGRGLQLLFYSVGIGQISSEVPQNLSASRPQDRQFILSSKKLLLSDSGFYLCAWSVLSRANYGYTFGSGTRLTVV.